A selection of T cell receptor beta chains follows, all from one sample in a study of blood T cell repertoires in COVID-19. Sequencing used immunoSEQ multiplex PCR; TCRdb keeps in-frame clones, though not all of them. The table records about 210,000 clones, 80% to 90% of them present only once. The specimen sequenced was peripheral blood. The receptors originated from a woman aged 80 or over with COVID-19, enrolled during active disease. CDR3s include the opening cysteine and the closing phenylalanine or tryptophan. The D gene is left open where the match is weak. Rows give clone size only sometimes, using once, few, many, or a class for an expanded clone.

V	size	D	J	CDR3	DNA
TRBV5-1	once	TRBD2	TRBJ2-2	CASSSGGLSTGELFF	TGCGCCAGCAGCTCGGGGGGACTGTCCACCGGGGAGCTGTTTTTT
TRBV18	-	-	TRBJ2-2	CASSPKGGTGVTGELFF	TGTGCCAGCTCACCAAAGGGAGGGACAGGTGTTACCGGGGAGCTGTTTTTT
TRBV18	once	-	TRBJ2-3	CASSPPGLSTDTQYF	TGTGCCAGCTCACCACCGGGGCTTAGCACAGATACGCAGTATTTT
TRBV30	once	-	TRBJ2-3	CAWVQNFRDTQYF	TGTGCCTGGGTTCAGAATTTCAGAGATACGCAGTATTTT
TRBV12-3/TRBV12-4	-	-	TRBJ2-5	CASSQEGTQYF	TGTGCCAGCAGTCAAGAGGGGACCCAGTACTTC
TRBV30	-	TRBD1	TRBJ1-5	CAWSPPPGGTQPQHF	TGTGCCTGGAGTCCACCCCCAGGGGGAACTCAGCCCCAGCATTTT
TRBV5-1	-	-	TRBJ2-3	CASSLGAVGGTDTQYF	TGCGCCAGCAGCTTGGGGGCGGTAGGGGGAACAGATACGCAGTATTTT
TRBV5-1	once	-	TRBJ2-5	CASSTGQPGETQYF	TGCGCCAGCAGTACCGGACAGCCGGGAGAGACCCAGTACTTC
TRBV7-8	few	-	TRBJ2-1	CASRNLPYPSSYNEQFF	TGTGCCAGCAGGAACCTTCCATACCCCAGCTCCTACAATGAGCAGTTCTTC
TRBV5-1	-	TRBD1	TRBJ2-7	CASSLGQGGTYEQYF	TGCGCCAGCAGCCTTGGACAGGGGGGTACCTACGAGCAGTACTTC
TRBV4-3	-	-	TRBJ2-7	CASSHGRTGEQYF	TGCGCCAGCAGCCATGGCAGGACGGGGGAGCAGTACTTC
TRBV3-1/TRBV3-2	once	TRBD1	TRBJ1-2	CASSSGQFGYTF	TGTGCCAGCAGCTCGGGACAGTTCGGCTACACCTTC
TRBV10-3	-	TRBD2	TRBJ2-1	CAISEGGGAYNEQFF	TGTGCCATCAGTGAGGGCGGGGGGGCCTACAATGAGCAGTTCTTC
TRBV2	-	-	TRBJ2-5	CASTRQQETQYF	TGTGCCAGCACCAGGCAACAAGAGACCCAGTACTTC
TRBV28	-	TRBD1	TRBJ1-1	CASARTGRPEAFF	TGTGCCAGCGCTCGGACAGGGAGACCTGAAGCTTTCTTT
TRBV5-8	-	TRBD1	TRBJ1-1	CASRPDRGLSEAFF	TGTGCCAGCAGACCGGACAGGGGATTGTCTGAAGCTTTCTTT
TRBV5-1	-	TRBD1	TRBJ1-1	CASSPRTGGALNTEAFF	TGCGCCAGCAGCCCCCGGACAGGGGGTGCCCTGAACACTGAAGCTTTCTTT
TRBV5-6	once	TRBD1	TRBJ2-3	CASSRRQGSTDTQYF	TGTGCCAGCAGCCGTCGACAGGGGAGCACAGATACGCAGTATTTT
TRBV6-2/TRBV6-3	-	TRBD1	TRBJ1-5	CASSLAGTGVWPQHF	TGTGCCAGCAGTTTAGCCGGGACAGGGGTCTGGCCCCAGCATTTT
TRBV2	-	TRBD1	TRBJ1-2	CASSDLAGGRGYTF	TGTGCCAGCAGTGACCTGGCAGGGGGCAGGGGCTACACCTTC
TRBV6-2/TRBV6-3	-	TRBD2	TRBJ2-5	CASSRPFSGVGETQYF	TGTGCCAGCAGTCGACCCTTTAGCGGGGTTGGAGAGACCCAGTACTTC
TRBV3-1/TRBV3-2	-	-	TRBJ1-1	CASSQEAPPGEAFF	TGTGCCAGCAGCCAAGAGGCCCCCCCAGGGGAAGCTTTCTTT
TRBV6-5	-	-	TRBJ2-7	CASSYSGKYSYEQYF	TGTGCCAGCAGTTACTCCGGGAAATACTCCTACGAGCAGTACTTC
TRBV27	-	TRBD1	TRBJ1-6	CASSLFRDRASPLHF	TGTGCCAGCAGTTTGTTCCGGGACAGGGCTTCACCCCTCCACTTT
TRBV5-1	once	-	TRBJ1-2	CASSPNTNYGYTF	TGCGCCAGCTCCCCCAACACTAACTATGGCTACACCTTC
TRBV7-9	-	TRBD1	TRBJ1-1	CASSAQGAVNTEAFF	TGTGCCAGCAGCGCACAGGGGGCTGTGAACACTGAAGCTTTCTTT
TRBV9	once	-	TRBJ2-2	CASSVGWGETGELFF	TGTGCCAGCAGCGTAGGGTGGGGGGAGACCGGGGAGCTGTTTTTT
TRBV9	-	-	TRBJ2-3	CASSVLQGNIPDTQYF	TGTGCCAGCAGCGTTTTACAGGGAAACATCCCGGATACGCAGTATTTT
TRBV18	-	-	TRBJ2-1	CASSPPGRGDEQFF	TGTGCCAGCTCACCTCCCGGACGGGGAGATGAGCAGTTCTTC
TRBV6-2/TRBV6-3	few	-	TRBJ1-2	CASSYDGQSINYGYTF	TGTGCCAGCAGTTACGATGGGCAGTCGATAAACTATGGCTACACCTTC
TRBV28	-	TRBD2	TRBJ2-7	CATRGTSPDEQYF	TGTGCCACCCGGGGGACTAGCCCCGACGAGCAGTACTTC
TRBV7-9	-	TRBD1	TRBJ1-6	CASSAGGQNSPLHF	TGTGCCAGCAGCGCAGGGGGCCAAAATTCACCCCTCCACTTT
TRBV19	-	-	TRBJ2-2	CASSRGRGTGELFF	TGTGCCAGTAGTCGGGGGCGGGGGACCGGGGAGCTGTTTTTT
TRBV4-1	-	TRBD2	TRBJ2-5	CASSPRSGGVQETQYF	TGCGCCAGCAGCCCCCGTTCGGGGGGGGTCCAAGAGACCCAGTACTTC